Below, one T cell receptor (beta chain) is given with its context. Its antigen is still unknown. The data were taken from a study of radiotherapy plus CTLA-4 blockade in lung cancer. Findings and limits, study-wide: In blood, early T cell clone dynamics reportedly predicted response best, together with interferon-beta.

Focal radiation and CTLA-4 blockade (ipilimumab) were tested in chemo-refractory metastatic non-small-cell lung cancer patients. CDR1 is LNHNV and CDR2 is YYDKDF in the germline V gene (reference sequence). This CDR3 is built from 16 residues. Germline trimming cut 2 bases from V and 4 bases from J; bases unmatched to any gene: 8. The protocol was immunoSEQ multiplex PCR, while the TCRdb copy is restricted to in-frame clones and leaves out a portion. The sample lists fewer than 140,000 clones, 85% to 90% occurring once. The clonotype comes from a human donor with non-small cell lung cancer that progressed on radiotherapy plus ipilimumab. Some clones in this sample may be carry-over from other donors' samples. Sample: peripheral blood, taken from a patient treated with radiotherapy plus ipilimumab. The chain joins TRBV15 to TRBJ1-2; 9 positions match TRBD1. For the CDR3, the DNA is TGTGCCACCAGCAGAACTGGGACAGGGTGGGTCTATGGCTACACCTTC. Translating gives CATSRTGTGWVYGYTF.